Each of the 29 T cell receptor beta chains below was sequenced from the same sample in a study of blood T cell repertoires in COVID-19 (dated by TCRdb to 2020 to 2022). The library came from the immunoSEQ multiplex PCR assay. The table was pulled from immuneACCESS by TCRdb, which kept in-frame rearrangements only. Such tables lose some clones; where checked, under half of the loss comes from unresolved V genes, and the rest has no known cause. The sample data list about 340,000 clones, and 80% to 90% of these were observed just once. The ten largest make up roughly 4.2% of the sample. The sequencing input was PBMCs or T cells enriched from blood (not recorded which). Every receptor here comes from a woman aged 40-49 years with acute COVID-19.

This clone was seen a handful of times. This chain joins TRBV19 and TRBJ2-7; 9 nucleotides match TRBD1. The junction had 7 bases not matched to a gene; V was cut back by 6 bases and J by 4 bases. The CDR3 covers 14 residues. Germline V gene sequence: CDR1 LNHDA, CDR2 SQIVND (reference sequence). CDR3 region: CASSAQGALYEQYF. The CDR3 DNA is TGTGCCAGTAGCGCACAGGGGGCGCTTTACGAGCAGTACTTC. The full variable domain, rest sourced from reference TRBV19 and TRBJ2-7, is DGGITQSPKYLFRKEGQNVTLSCEQNLNHDAMYWYRQDPGQGLRLIYYSQIVNDFQKGDIAEGYSVSREKKESFPLTVTSAQKNPTAFYLCASSAQGALYEQYFGPGTRLTVT.

Concerning this clone itself: This sample also contains other DNA sequences that code for the same CDR3. V is TRBV28 and J is TRBJ1-3; the match to TRBD1 covers 8 bases. V shed 2 bases and J 3 bases; nucleotides not matched to a gene: 0. CDR3 length: 14 residues. CDR1 is MDHEN, CDR2 SYDVKM, per germline. CDR3 DNA: TGTGCCAGCAGTTTAGGACAGGGTGGAAACACCATATATTTT. It translates to CASSLGQGGNTIYF.

The chain carries TRBV11-2 and TRBJ2-7; maybe TRBD1 (7 bases). V gave up 1 base and J gave up 1 base, with 17 bases separating them. This CDR3 is built from 17 residues. Germline V CDR1 and CDR2: SGHAT, FQNNGV. The CDR3 DNA reads TGTGCCAGCAGCTTAGTTAGGGGCCAGGGGGGTTCCTACGAGCAGTACTTC. Its translation is CASSLVRGQGGSYEQYF.

This clone appeared a single time. The V call is TRBV6-1, the J call TRBJ2-5; unclear D gene. Trimming took 2 bases from V and 1 from J, leaving 8 bases between them. CDR1 and CDR2 (germline): MNHNS, SASEGT. The CDR3 covers 14 residues. The CDR3 region is CASSETTLQETQYF. CDR3 coding DNA: TGTGCCAGCAGTGAAACGACACTCCAAGAGACCCAGTACTTC.

The chain is built from TRBV2 and TRBJ1-1, with D perhaps matching TRBD1 (6 bases). The V gene lost 3 bases and the J gene lost 8 bases, with 13 bases spanning the gap. The germline CDR1 and CDR2 sequences are SNHLY and FYNNEI. The CDR3 runs to 13 residues. The CDR3: CASSEGASSEAFF. The CDR3 bases are TGTGCCAGCAGTGAGGGGGCATCCTCAGAAGCTTTCTTT.

The V gene is TRBV4-2, the J gene TRBJ2-3; 10 positions match TRBD1. The junction had 8 bases not matched to a gene; V was cut back by 7 bases and J by 4 bases. CDR1 LGHNA and CDR2 YNFKEQ come from the germline V gene. The CDR3 is 15 residues long. Written as DNA, the CDR3 is TGTGCCAGCACCCCGACAGGGGGCGAGTCAGATACGCAGTATTTT. Its translation is CASTPTGGESDTQYF.

The rearrangement uses TRBV13 and TRBJ2-3; 13 bases align to TRBD2. This CDR3 comprises 20 residues. Losses at the gene ends were 5 bases for V and 1 base for J; bases not matched to a gene: 15. The V gene's germline CDR1 is PRHDT and CDR2 FYEKMQ (reference sequence). The CDR3 DNA sequence: TGTGCCAGCAGCCCGCGTCTACTAGCGGGGGGGCTTGTTGGCACAGATACGCAGTATTTT. It is translated as CASSPRLLAGGLVGTDTQYF.

The rearrangement links TRBV28 to TRBJ2-7; 10 bases line up with TRBD2. The V gene's germline CDR1 is MDHEN and CDR2 SYDVKM. The CDR3 spans 13 residues. For the CDR3, the DNA is TGTGGGGCCTCTAGCGGGAGTCTGGTCAAGCAGTACTTC. Translating gives CGASSGSLVKQYF.

This CDR3 reads CSVARGQGDNYGYTF. The CDR3 nucleotides read TGCAGCGTTGCCAGGGGGCAAGGAGATAACTATGGCTACACCTTC. The chain has TRBV29-1 and TRBJ1-2; 8 bases are a match to TRBD1. The CDR3 loop spans 15 amino acids. Per germline, CDR1 SQVTM and CDR2 ANQGSEA. V shed 4 bases and J 1 base; nucleotides not matched to a gene: 8.

This clone was recorded only once. This chain uses TRBV27 with TRBJ2-3, with TRBD2 matching 12 bases. CDR3 length: 18 residues. The V segment lost 1 base and the J segment 0 bases; nucleotides outside the gene matches: 5. The germline CDR1 and CDR2 sequences are MNHEY and SMNVEV (reference sequence). In nucleotides, the CDR3 is TGTGCCAGCAGTTTATGGGCTAGCGGGGGGGCTAGCACAGATACGCAGTATTTT. This codes for CASSLWASGGASTDTQYF.

The V gene is TRBV19, the J gene TRBJ1-5, with D perhaps TRBD1 (5 bases). Germline V gene data show CDR1 as LNHDA and CDR2 as SQIVND (reference sequence). The CDR3 runs 12 residues. V lost 5 bases and J 5 bases, leaving 7 bases between the germline ends. DNA for the CDR3: TGTGCCAGTAGTCAGGGCTATCAGCCCCAGCATTTT. Translating gives CASSQGYQPQHF.

The gene calls are TRBV9 and TRBJ1-1; D is undetermined. In germline, CDR1 is SGDLS, CDR2 YYNGEE. The CDR3 runs to 15 residues. Trimming removed 4 bases from V and 1 base from J, with 14 bases in between. CDR3 in amino acids: CASSLTDTSNTEAFF. DNA of the CDR3: TGTGCCAGCAGCCTAACCGACACGTCGAACACTGAAGCTTTCTTT.

CDR3 sequence: CASSPGFEEGEQFF. CDR3 nucleotide sequence: TGTGCCAGCAGCCCCGGCTTCGAAGAGGGTGAGCAGTTCTTC. The rearrangement uses TRBV11-2 and TRBJ2-1; possible D gene TRBD2, 5 bases. The CDR3 consists of 14 residues. Per germline, CDR1 SGHAT and CDR2 FQNNGV. Trimming removed 5 bases from V and 9 bases from J, with 17 bases in between.

J is TRBJ2-2 and V is TRBV9; D is ambiguous. Trimming removed 0 bases from V and 1 base from J, with 10 bases in between. The CDR3 consists of 16 residues. Germline CDR1 and CDR2: SGDLS and YYNGEE. The CDR3 here is CASSVVPIQNTGELFF. The CDR3 nucleotides read TGTGCCAGCAGCGTAGTCCCCATACAGAACACCGGGGAGCTGTTTTTT.

The V gene is TRBV28, the J gene TRBJ2-4, with TRBD2 identical over 7 bases. V was clipped by 5 bases and J by 5 bases; unmatched bases: 6. The CDR3 loop spans 14 amino acids. Germline values: CDR1 MDHEN, CDR2 SYDVKM. CDR3 DNA sequence: TGTGCCAGCAGTAACCGGGACTACCAAAACATTCAGTACTTC. Its translation is CASSNRDYQNIQYF.

The chain employs TRBV3-1 (or the pseudogene TRBV3-2) and TRBJ2-3; TRBD1 matches at 9 bases. The ends lost 4 bases at V and 1 base at J; junction bases unmatched: 18. The CDR3 spans 20 residues. Looked up from germline, CDR1 is LGHDT and CDR2 is YNNKEL (reference sequence). CDR3 residues: CASSPPGQGVIWGGTDTQYF. The CDR3 DNA sequence: TGTGCCAGCAGCCCGCCGGGACAGGGAGTTATCTGGGGCGGCACAGATACGCAGTATTTT.

The chain is built from TRBV3-1 (or the pseudogene TRBV3-2) and TRBJ2-3, with TRBD2 matching over 7 bases. CDR3 length: 14 amino acids. Per the germline V gene, CDR1 is LGHDT and CDR2 is YNNKEL (reference sequence). The J segment lost 1 base and the V segment lost 7 bases, leaving 5 bases of the junction unmatched. CDR3 in DNA: TGTGCCAGCAATCGGGGGGTGGGCACAGATACGCAGTATTTT. Its translation: CASNRGVGTDTQYF.

The chain is built from TRBV27 and TRBJ2-5, with 11 bases fitting TRBD2. This CDR3 is 16 amino acids long. The junction had 10 bases not matched to a gene; V was cut back by 5 bases and J by 5 bases. CDR1 and CDR2 from the germline V gene are MNHEY and SMNVEV (reference sequence). The CDR3 bases are TGTGCCAGCAGTCCGATAGCGGGAGGGGGGGTGGAGACCCAGTACTTC. Its translation is CASSPIAGGGVETQYF.

The gene calls are TRBV7-2 and TRBJ2-3; D not certain. CDR1 and CDR2 (germline): SGHTA, FQGNSA. Deletions cut 4 bases from V and 2 bases from J, with 13 bases between. CDR3 length: 15 amino acids. The CDR3 nucleotides are TGTGCCAGCAGCTCTTACTCCACCTCCACAGATACGCAGTATTTT. The encoded protein is CASSSYSTSTDTQYF.

The V call is TRBV29-1, the J call TRBJ1-3; D is undetermined. Germline V gene sequence: CDR1 SQVTM, CDR2 ANQGSEA. The V and J ends lost 5 bases and 4 bases respectively, with 9 bases between them. The CDR3 runs to 12 residues. CDR3 sequence: CSVYTVGNTIYF. The CDR3 bases are TGCAGCGTTTACACCGTGGGAAACACCATATATTTT. The full variable domain, completed using reference TRBV29-1 and TRBJ1-3, is SAVISQKPSRDICQRGTSLTIQCQVDSQVTMMFWYRQQPGQSLTLIATANQGSEATYESGFVIDKFPISRPNLTFSTLTVSNMSPEDSSIYLCSVYTVGNTIYFGEGSWLTVV.

The gene calls are TRBV7-2 and TRBJ1-6, with a possible D match to TRBD1 (5 bases). The CDR3 covers 14 residues. Trimming left V 1 base short and J 10 bases short, with 11 bases between. Per germline, CDR1 SGHTA and CDR2 FQGNSA. DNA for the CDR3: TGTGCCAGCAGCTTAGTAGGGGTAGACTCACCCCTCCACTTT. Translated: CASSLVGVDSPLHF.

Only one count was recorded for this clone. J is TRBJ2-7 and V is TRBV9; 9 bases align to TRBD1. The CDR3 totals 16 residues. Germline V CDR1 and CDR2: SGDLS, YYNGEE. V lost 0 bases and J lost 2; bases outside the gene matches: 6. The CDR3 spells CASSVGGQGIAYEQYF. The CDR3 DNA follows: TGTGCCAGCAGCGTAGGAGGACAGGGGATCGCCTACGAGCAGTACTTC.

In its sample, this clone was seen a few times. V and J are TRBV28 and TRBJ1-5; D gene unclear. The CDR3 runs to 13 residues. Trimming removed 8 bases from V and 4 bases from J, with 12 bases in between. CDR1 is MDHEN, CDR2 SYDVKM, per germline. The CDR3 DNA is TGTGCCAGCTGGGCATTCTCTAATCAGCCCCAGCATTTT. Translation gives CASWAFSNQPQHF.

V is TRBV27 and J is TRBJ2-5, with TRBD2 matching over 7 bases. The germline V gene has CDR1 MNHEY and CDR2 SMNVEV (reference sequence). The ends lost 2 bases at V and 2 bases at J; junction bases unmatched: 5. The CDR3 consists of 15 residues. CDR3 DNA: TGTGCCAGCAGTTTAGGGGGAGGGACTCAAGAGACCCAGTACTTC. Amino acid sequence: CASSLGGGTQETQYF.

The genes are TRBV7-9 and TRBJ2-3; 7 positions match TRBD1. The CDR3 runs 16 residues. CDR1 is SEHNR and CDR2 is FQNEAQ in the germline V gene (reference sequence). With V trimmed by 5 bases and J by 6 bases, 14 bases remained unmatched. The CDR3 protein is CASSPPRDRSVDTQYF. The CDR3 DNA is TGTGCCAGCAGCCCGCCCCGGGACAGATCCGTTGATACGCAGTATTTT.

The CDR3 bases are TGTGCCAGTGGGGGGGACCCCTACGAGCAGTACTTC. Amino acids: CASGGDPYEQYF. This chain joins TRBV28 and TRBJ2-7; TRBD2 aligns across 7 bases. Germline CDR1 is MDHEN and CDR2 is SYDVKM. V lost 9 bases to trimming and J lost 2 bases; unmatched junction nucleotides: 4. The CDR3 spans 12 residues.

The chain carries TRBV10-3 and TRBJ2-3, with no clear D. This CDR3 is built from 13 residues. Germline CDR1 and CDR2: ENHRY and SYGVKD. The germline V and J ends were trimmed by 3 bases and 6 bases, with 10 bases remaining between them. The CDR3 here is CAISEHSADTQYF. CDR3 nucleotide sequence: TGTGCCATCAGTGAACATTCAGCGGATACGCAGTATTTT.

The chain couples TRBV28 to TRBJ1-5; 8 bases agree with TRBD1. Germline V gene data show CDR1 as MDHEN and CDR2 as SYDVKM. The CDR3 is 17 residues long. V dropped 4 bases and J dropped 5; count of bases not matched to a gene: 13. CDR3 residues: CASSSIRTGQGHQPQHF. CDR3 bases: TGTGCCAGCAGTTCAATAAGGACAGGACAGGGACATCAGCCCCAGCATTTT. The full variable domain, its missing parts supplied by reference TRBV28 and TRBJ1-5, is DVKVTQSSRYLVKRTGEKVFLECVQDMDHENMFWYRQDPGLGLRLIYFSYDVKMKEKGDIPEGYSVSREKKERFSLILESASTNQTSMYLCASSSIRTGQGHQPQHFGDGTRLSIL.

The J gene is TRBJ2-6, the V gene TRBV6-5; 8 nucleotides align to TRBD1. From germline, CDR1 is MNHEY and CDR2 SVGAGI. CDR3 length equals 15 residues. V was pared by 4 bases and J by 5 bases, with 4 bases of the junction left unmatched. CDR3: CASSSGQGRANVLTF. CDR3 nucleotide sequence: TGTGCCAGCAGTTCTGGACAGGGTCGGGCCAACGTCCTGACTTTC.